Following are 32 T cell receptor beta chains from one sample sequenced in a study of cytomegalovirus exposure and HLA in healthy donors. Vbeta (60) and Jbeta (13) primers were used in the PCR. Clones were read by immunoSEQ multiplex PCR, and TCRdb kept only the in-frame ones, dropping some. The data contain around 280,000 clones, around nine tenths of them singletons. Sequenced input: PBMCs. The source is a woman between 18 and 29 years old in good health and CMV-seronegative.

The count of this clone is one. V and J are TRBV5-1 and TRBJ1-1, with D maybe TRBD1 (5 bases). The CDR3 sequence is 16 residues long. CDR1 and CDR2 (germline): SGHRS, YFSETQ. Trimming shortened V by 4 bases and J by 8 bases, and 24 bases separated the two germline ends. The DNA of the CDR3 is TGCGCCAGCAGCCCAACCGAGACAGTGGAGGGTACCGAAGCTTTCTTT. This encodes CASSPTETVEGTEAFF.

The genes are TRBV7-9 and TRBJ1-6; perhaps TRBD1 as D (5 bases). CDR1 is SEHNR, CDR2 FQNEAQ, per germline (reference sequence). CDR3 length: 18 amino acids. Trimming took off 1 base at V and 9 bases at J, with 22 bases between the two ends. The CDR3 coding sequence is TGTGCCAGCAGCTTAGGGGGGGACCCGAGGGACGTGGGTTCACCCCTCCACTTT. Its translation is CASSLGGDPRDVGSPLHF.

The chain has TRBV5-4 and TRBJ2-3, with D possibly TRBD2 on 6 matching bases. Germline CDR1 reads SGHNT; CDR2 reads YYREEE (reference sequence). Trimming cost V 2 bases and J 2 bases, with 9 bases left between them. CDR3 length: 14 amino acids. The CDR3 protein is CASSFEGLTDTQYF. In DNA, the CDR3 is TGTGCCAGCAGCTTCGAGGGACTCACAGATACGCAGTATTTT.

The V gene is TRBV5-4, the J gene TRBJ1-1; D remains ambiguous. This CDR3 spans 13 amino acids. Trimming took off 0 bases at V and 0 bases at J, with 3 bases between the two ends. Germline V gene sequence: CDR1 SGHNT, CDR2 YYREEE (reference sequence). The CDR3 coding sequence is TGTGCCAGCAGCTTGGTTATGAACACTGAAGCTTTCTTT. It codes for CASSLVMNTEAFF.

On this clone itself: The sample has other DNA sequences that encode this CDR3 too. The chain has TRBV9 and TRBJ2-2; the D is unclear. The CDR3 length is 11 residues. Germline lookup yields CDR1 SGDLS and CDR2 YYNGEE. V lost 2 bases, J lost 8 bases, and 4 bases lay in between. CDR3 coding DNA: TGTGCCAGCAGCGTTGCGGGGGAGCTGTTTTTT. Encoded protein: CASSVAGELFF.

The V call is TRBV11-2, the J call TRBJ1-1, with 9 bases fitting TRBD1. The trim removed 2 bases at V and 9 bases at J, leaving 1 base unmatched. The germline V gene has CDR1 SGHAT and CDR2 FQNNGV. This CDR3 contains 12 residues. CDR3 bases: TGTGCCAGCAGCTTATACAGGGGGCAAGCTTTCTTT. It codes for CASSLYRGQAFF.

The rearrangement uses TRBV5-1 and TRBJ2-1; 7 bases are shared with TRBD1. Trimming cost V 1 base and J 0 bases; bases outside gene matches: 4. The length of the CDR3 is 16 residues. Germline V gene lookup returns CDR1 SGHRS and CDR2 YFSETQ. The CDR3 sequence: CASSLMRDSSYNEQFF. The CDR3 region has the DNA TGCGCCAGCAGCTTGATGAGGGACAGCTCCTACAATGAGCAGTTCTTC.

The chain joins TRBV5-1 to TRBJ2-5; 7 positions match TRBD1. CDR3 length: 13 amino acids. The germline CDR1 and CDR2 sequences are SGHRS and YFSETQ. V gave up 4 bases and J gave up 5 bases; unmatched junction bases: 5. The CDR3 region has the DNA TGCGCCAGCAGCGAAGACAGGGTTGAGACCCAGTACTTC. As protein: CASSEDRVETQYF.

The chain joins TRBV7-6 to TRBJ2-2; D not resolved. Germline V CDR1 and CDR2: SGHVS, FNYEAQ. The V end was cut by 0 bases, the J end by 5 bases, with 7 bases between. This CDR3 is 14 amino acids long. Here the CDR3 DNA reads TGTGCCAGCAGCTTAGCGTTTAAAACCGGGGAGCTGTTTTTT. Protein sequence: CASSLAFKTGELFF.

The V gene is TRBV10-2, the J gene TRBJ2-7, with TRBD2 matching 10 bases. The V gene's germline CDR1 is WSHSY and CDR2 SAAADI. V trimming: 5 bases; J trimming: 4 bases; junction bases outside the gene matches: 17. This CDR3 spans 18 amino acids. The DNA for the CDR3 is TGCGCCAGCAGTCTCGGGACTAGCGATCCCAGTGGGCCTTACGAGCAGTACTTC. Residues: CASSLGTSDPSGPYEQYF.

The CDR3 protein is CAWSVGGTIYEQYF. CDR3 DNA sequence: TGTGCCTGGAGTGTGGGGGGAACCATCTACGAGCAGTACTTC. This chain links TRBV30 with TRBJ2-7; perhaps TRBD2 as D (6 bases). The CDR3 loop spans 14 amino acids. The germline V and J ends were trimmed by 0 bases and 3 bases, with 12 bases remaining between them. Germline assignment: CDR1 GTSNPN and CDR2 SVGIG (reference sequence).

This rearrangement joins TRBV19 to TRBJ1-5; D possibly corresponds to TRBD1 (6 bases). Germline V gene sequence: CDR1 LNHDA, CDR2 SQIVND (reference sequence). This CDR3 is 16 amino acids long. The V gene lost 4 bases and the J gene lost 6 bases, with 19 bases spanning the gap. CDR3 protein: CASSKTVQGPTQPQHF. In DNA, the CDR3 is TGTGCCAGTAGTAAAACCGTACAGGGTCCCACTCAGCCCCAGCATTTT.

The chain's CDR3 is CASSPSALQGNTEAFF. CDR3 in DNA: TGCGCCAGCAGCCCATCAGCCCTCCAGGGGAACACTGAAGCTTTCTTT. V usage is TRBV5-1 and J usage is TRBJ1-1; D possibly corresponds to TRBD1 (5 bases). Trimming stripped 4 bases from V and 1 base from J, with 17 bases between. Germline CDR1 and CDR2: SGHRS and YFSETQ. The CDR3 length is 16 residues.

The V and J genes are TRBV6-5 and TRBJ2-2; the D is unclear. The CDR3 contains 14 residues. V lost 5 bases to trimming and J lost 7 bases, with 14 bases between them. The germline CDR1 and CDR2 sequences are MNHEY and SVGAGI. Written as DNA, the CDR3 is TGTGCCAGCAGTCCCCCCCGTGAGGACGGGGAGCTGTTTTTT. Translating it yields CASSPPREDGELFF.

This clone was seen a handful of times. The chain recombines TRBV4-2 with TRBJ2-7, with 11 bases lining up with TRBD2. There are 15 residues in the CDR3. CDR1 and CDR2 (germline): LGHNA, YNFKEQ. Germline trimming cut 3 bases from V and 6 bases from J; bases unmatched to any gene: 7. CDR3 protein: CASSQHIAGGPEQYF. CDR3 DNA: TGTGCCAGCAGCCAGCATATAGCGGGGGGGCCCGAGCAGTACTTC.

The V call is TRBV7-8, the J call TRBJ1-1; a weak D match, TRBD1 (6 bases). Germline loops: CDR1 SGHVS, CDR2 FQNEAQ. CDR3 length: 16 amino acids. V lost 3 bases to trimming and J lost 2 bases, with 16 bases between them. Written as DNA, the CDR3 is TGTGCCAGCAGCTTTCGGTCAGGGGTAGGAAACACTGAAGCTTTCTTT. Translation gives CASSFRSGVGNTEAFF. Full variable domain (rest looked up from reference TRBV7-8 and TRBJ1-1): GAGVSQSPRYKVAKRGQDVALRCDPISGHVSLFWYQQALGQGPEFLTYFQNEAQLDKSGLPSDRFFAERPEGSVSTLKIQRTQQEDSAVYLCASSFRSGVGNTEAFFGQGTRLTVV.

J is TRBJ2-2 and V is TRBV7-9, with D maybe TRBD2 (5 bases). V lost 7 bases and J 4 bases, leaving 22 bases between the germline ends. The CDR3 runs 17 residues. Germline V lookup: CDR1 SEHNR, CDR2 FQNEAQ (reference sequence). The CDR3 sequence: CASITEGKGRRTGELFF. CDR3 DNA sequence: TGTGCCAGCATCACCGAGGGTAAAGGTCGGCGCACCGGGGAGCTGTTTTTT. The full variable domain, with the rest looked up from reference TRBV7-9 and TRBJ2-2, is DTGVSQNPRHKITKRGQNVTFRCDPISEHNRLYWYRQTLGQGPEFLTYFQNEAQLEKSRLLSDRFSAERPKGSFSTLEIQRTEQGDSAMYLCASITEGKGRRTGELFFGEGSRLTVL.

The chain carries TRBV6-6 and TRBJ2-7; D remains ambiguous. The CDR3 totals 14 residues. The germline CDR1 and CDR2 sequences are MNHNY and SVGAGI (reference sequence). Trimming took 6 bases from V and 1 from J, leaving 13 bases between them. The DNA of the CDR3 is TGTGCCAGCAGGCAATCAGGCAGGTCCTACGAGCAGTACTTC. Amino acid sequence: CASRQSGRSYEQYF.

The chain carries TRBV2 and TRBJ2-7; 8 positions agree with TRBD1. Per germline, CDR1 SNHLY and CDR2 FYNNEI. V lost 5 bases to trimming and J lost 3 bases; unmatched junction nucleotides: 6. This CDR3 has 14 residues. The DNA of the CDR3 is TGTGCCAGCAGTACTACCACAGGGGGCTACGAGCAGTACTTC. It yields the protein CASSTTTGGYEQYF.

Worth noting for this clone: An end of the junction does not agree with germline; a read error may underlie this. The genes are TRBV29-1 and TRBJ1-5; a weak D match, TRBD1 (5 bases). The CDR3 loop spans 14 amino acids. CDR1 is SQVTM and CDR2 is ANQGSEA in the germline V gene. DNA for the CDR3: TGCAGCGTCGCGACAGTGGATAGCAGTCAGCCCCAGCATTTT. Its protein is CSVATVDSSQPQHF. Full variable domain (outside the CDR3, taken from reference TRBV29-1 and TRBJ1-5): SAVISQKPSRDICQRGTSLTIQCQVDSQVTMMFWYRQQPGQSLTLIATANQGSEATYESGFVIDKFPISRPNLTFSTLTVSNMSPEDSSIYLCSVATVDSSQPQHFGDGTRLSIL.

The chain carries TRBV9 and TRBJ1-6; 10 nucleotides line up with TRBD1. CDR3 length: 14 amino acids. The germline V gene encodes CDR1 SGDLS and CDR2 YYNGEE. V was pared by 3 bases and J by 7 bases, with 1 base of the junction left unmatched. Here the CDR3 DNA reads TGTGCCAGCAGCGGGACAGGGGGGAATTCACCCCTCCACTTT. This codes for CASSGTGGNSPLHF.

The chain recombines TRBV6-1 with TRBJ1-3, with no clear D. CDR1 and CDR2 from the germline V gene are MNHNS and SASEGT. V lost 6 bases, J lost 4 bases, and 7 bases lay in between. The CDR3 spans 12 residues. The CDR3 DNA is TGTGCCAGCAGCTTACAGGGAAACACCATATATTTT. This sequence encodes CASSLQGNTIYF.

The chain employs TRBV10-3 and TRBJ2-5, with D possibly being TRBD1 (6 bases). The CDR3 contains 17 residues. V was clipped by 4 bases and J by 5 bases, with 23 bases between them. CDR1 and CDR2 (germline): ENHRY, SYGVKD. The CDR3 is CAISAGRGRGPVETQYF. In nucleotides, the CDR3 is TGTGCCATCAGTGCCGGCAGGGGAAGGGGACCCGTCGAGACCCAGTACTTC.

Turning to this clone: The same CDR3 also results from other DNA sequences found in this sample. The rearrangement joins TRBV7-6 to TRBJ2-7, with TRBD1 matching over 11 bases. J lost 4 bases, V lost 5 bases, and 13 bases had no gene match. This CDR3 spans 17 amino acids. Germline values: CDR1 SGHVS, CDR2 FNYEAQ. This chain's CDR3 is CASSRTPWTGGYYEQYF. Written as DNA, the CDR3 is TGTGCCAGCAGCCGGACGCCCTGGACAGGGGGCTATTACGAGCAGTACTTC.

The chain is built from TRBV30 and TRBJ2-1; a weak D match, TRBD2 (6 bases). From germline, CDR1 is GTSNPN and CDR2 SVGIG (reference sequence). The V end lost 3 bases, the J end lost 1 base, and 13 bases lay between the germline ends. This CDR3 region has 15 residues. The CDR3 loop is CAWSGGVGSYNEQFF. CDR3 DNA sequence: TGTGCCTGGAGCGGAGGGGTGGGTTCCTACAATGAGCAGTTCTTC.

The chain joins TRBV7-2 to TRBJ2-5; TRBD2 matches at 14 bases. This CDR3 spans 17 amino acids. From germline, CDR1 is SGHTA and CDR2 FQGNSA. Trimming at V came to 4 bases and at J to 1 base, leaving 5 bases not matched to a gene. For the CDR3, the DNA is TGTGCCAGCAGCTCAGGACTAGCGGGGGGAACCCAAGAGACCCAGTACTTC. It is translated as CASSSGLAGGTQETQYF.

This chain links TRBV6-5 with TRBJ2-1; 7 nucleotides align to TRBD1. From germline, CDR1 is MNHEY and CDR2 SVGAGI. The CDR3 runs 12 residues. The junction had 4 bases not matched to a gene; V was cut back by 6 bases and J by 8 bases. CDR3 protein: CASRGGQDEQFF. DNA of the CDR3: TGTGCCAGCAGGGGTGGACAGGATGAGCAGTTCTTC.

About this clone: Compared with germline, one end of the junction differs, possibly owing to a read error. The genes are TRBV5-1 and TRBJ1-2; tentatively, D is TRBD1 (6 bases). This CDR3 spans 13 amino acids. CDR1 and CDR2 (germline): SGHRS, YFSETQ. As DNA, the CDR3 is TGCGCCAGCAGCTTCACGTTTGCGGGGGACAAGACGTTC. Its protein product is CASSFTFAGDKTF.

V usage is TRBV29-1 and J usage is TRBJ1-1; the D gene is possibly TRBD1 (5 bases). The CDR3 length is 14 residues. The V gene's germline CDR1 is SQVTM and CDR2 ANQGSEA. V dropped 0 bases and J dropped 3 bases, with 11 bases sitting between them. The CDR3 DNA is TGCAGCGTTGAAGATCCAGGGAACTACACTGAAGCTTTCTTT. It codes for CSVEDPGNYTEAFF. Full variable domain (outside the CDR3, taken from reference TRBV29-1 and TRBJ1-1): SAVISQKPSRDICQRGTSLTIQCQVDSQVTMMFWYRQQPGQSLTLIATANQGSEATYESGFVIDKFPISRPNLTFSTLTVSNMSPEDSSIYLCSVEDPGNYTEAFFGQGTRLTVV.

As to this clone: The sample carries other DNA sequences with the same CDR3. The V gene is TRBV30, the J gene TRBJ2-5; D gene unclear. Trimming cost V 4 bases and J 2 bases, with 5 bases left between them. This CDR3 has 11 residues. Germline V gives CDR1 GTSNPN, CDR2 SVGIG (reference sequence). The CDR3 nucleotides read TGTGCCTGGACCCGTCAAGAGACCCAGTACTTC. Translation gives CAWTRQETQYF.

V gene TRBV19 combines with J gene TRBJ2-2, with 13 bases fitting TRBD2. V was clipped by 6 bases and J by 4 bases; unmatched bases: 5. The CDR3 runs 16 residues. CDR1 and CDR2 (germline): LNHDA, SQIVND (reference sequence). The CDR3 region has the DNA TGTGCCAGTAGCCGGACTAGCGGGGGCCTCACCGGGGAGCTGTTTTTT. It translates to CASSRTSGGLTGELFF.

This clone has only one observation. The chain has TRBV7-9 and TRBJ2-6; 9 bases match TRBD1. Trimming at V came to 4 bases and at J to 0 bases, leaving 4 bases not matched to a gene. The CDR3 extends over 17 amino acids. Per germline, CDR1 SEHNR and CDR2 FQNEAQ (reference sequence). The CDR3 sequence: CASSWDRVNSGANVLTF. For the CDR3, the DNA is TGTGCCAGCAGCTGGGACAGGGTAAACTCTGGGGCCAACGTCCTGACTTTC. The entire variable domain, with the rest obtained from reference TRBV7-9 and TRBJ2-6, is as follows: DTGVSQNPRHKITKRGQNVTFRCDPISEHNRLYWYRQTLGQGPEFLTYFQNEAQLEKSRLLSDRFSAERPKGSFSTLEIQRTEQGDSAMYLCASSWDRVNSGANVLTFGAGSRLTVL.